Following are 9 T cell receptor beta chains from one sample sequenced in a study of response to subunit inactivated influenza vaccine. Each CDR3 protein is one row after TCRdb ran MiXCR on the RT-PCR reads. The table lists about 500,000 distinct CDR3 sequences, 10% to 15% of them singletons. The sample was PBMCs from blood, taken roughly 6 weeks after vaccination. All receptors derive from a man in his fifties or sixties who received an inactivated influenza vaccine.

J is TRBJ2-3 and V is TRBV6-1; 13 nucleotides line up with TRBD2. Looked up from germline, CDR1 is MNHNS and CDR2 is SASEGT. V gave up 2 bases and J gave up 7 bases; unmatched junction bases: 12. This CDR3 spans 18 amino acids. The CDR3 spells CASSERKLAGGLRHTQYF. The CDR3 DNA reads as TGTGCCAGCAGTGAAAGAAAACTAGCGGGGGGGCTGCGCCATACGCAGTATTTT.

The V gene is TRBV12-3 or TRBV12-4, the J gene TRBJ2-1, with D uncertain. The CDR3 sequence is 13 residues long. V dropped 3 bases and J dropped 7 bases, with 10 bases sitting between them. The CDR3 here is CASSFSEANEQFF. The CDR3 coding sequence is TGTGCCAGCAGTTTCAGTGAGGCGAATGAGCAGTTCTTC.

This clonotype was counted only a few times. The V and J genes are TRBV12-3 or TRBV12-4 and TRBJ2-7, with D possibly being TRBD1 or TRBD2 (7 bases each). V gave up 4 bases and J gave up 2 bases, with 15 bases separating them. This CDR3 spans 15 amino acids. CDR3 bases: TGTGCCAGCAGTTGGGGGGGACAGTCAGCCTACGAGCAGTACTTC. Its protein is CASSWGGQSAYEQYF.

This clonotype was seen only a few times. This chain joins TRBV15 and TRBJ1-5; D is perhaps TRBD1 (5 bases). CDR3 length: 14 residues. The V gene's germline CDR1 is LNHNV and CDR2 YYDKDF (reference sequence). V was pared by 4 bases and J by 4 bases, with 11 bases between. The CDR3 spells CATSNRDANQPQHF. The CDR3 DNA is TGTGCCACCAGCAACCGGGACGCTAATCAGCCCCAGCATTTT. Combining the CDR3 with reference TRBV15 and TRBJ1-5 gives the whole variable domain DAMVIQNPRYQVTQFGKPVTLSCSQTLNHNVMYWYQQKSSQAPKLLFHYYDKDFNNEADTPDNFQSRRPNTSFCFLDIRSPGLGDTAMYLCATSNRDANQPQHFGDGTRLSIL.

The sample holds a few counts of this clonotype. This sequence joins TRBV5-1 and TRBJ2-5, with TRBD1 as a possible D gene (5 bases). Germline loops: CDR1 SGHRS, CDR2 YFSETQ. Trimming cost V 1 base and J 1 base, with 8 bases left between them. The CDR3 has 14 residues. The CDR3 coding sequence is TGCGCCAGCAGCTTGATGGGGCCCCAAGAGACCCAGTACTTC. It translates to CASSLMGPQETQYF.

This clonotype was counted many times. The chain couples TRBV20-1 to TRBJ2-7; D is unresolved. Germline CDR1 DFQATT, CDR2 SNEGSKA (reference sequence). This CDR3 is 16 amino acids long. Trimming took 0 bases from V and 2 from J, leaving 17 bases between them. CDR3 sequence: CSARDSLGVRAYEQYF. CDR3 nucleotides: TGCAGTGCTAGAGATTCATTGGGTGTACGAGCCTACGAGCAGTACTTC.

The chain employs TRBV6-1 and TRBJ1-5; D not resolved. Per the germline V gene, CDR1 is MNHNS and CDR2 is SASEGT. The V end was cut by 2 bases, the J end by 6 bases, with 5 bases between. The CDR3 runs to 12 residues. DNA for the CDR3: TGTGCCAGCAGTGAAAATATTCAGCCCCAGCATTTT. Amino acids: CASSENIQPQHF.

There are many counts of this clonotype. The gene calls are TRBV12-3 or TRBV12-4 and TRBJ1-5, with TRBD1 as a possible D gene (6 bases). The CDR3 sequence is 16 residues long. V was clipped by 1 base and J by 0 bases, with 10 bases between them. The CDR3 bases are TGTGCCAGCAGTTTAGGGTCGGGGGCTAGCAATCAGCCCCAGCATTTT. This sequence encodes CASSLGSGASNQPQHF.

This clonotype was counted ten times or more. In DNA form, the CDR3 reads TGTGCCACCACGGTCCGGCTGGGTGAAAAACTGTTTTTT. Translation gives CATTVRLGEKLFF. The chain couples TRBV10-3 to TRBJ1-4; the D is unclear. CDR1 is ENHRY, CDR2 SYGVKD, per germline. The CDR3 totals 13 residues. V was clipped by 10 bases and J by 7 bases, with 16 bases between them.